This entry lists 30 T cell receptor beta chains sequenced from one sample in a study of blood T cell repertoires in COVID-19. Using immunoSEQ multiplex PCR, the repertoire was profiled, and TCRdb retains in-frame clones only, with some absent. This table holds 280,000 or so clones, approximately 89% found once. Sequencing was carried out using PBMCs or T cells enriched from blood (not recorded which). Receptor source: a woman aged 45-65 years who had been exposed to COVID-19.

This chain links TRBV4-1 with TRBJ1-5, with D unclear. Germline V gene data show CDR1 as MGHRA and CDR2 as YSYEKL. This CDR3 is 14 amino acids long. The V end lost 0 bases, the J end lost 4 bases, and 7 bases lay between the germline ends. In DNA form, the CDR3 reads TGCGCCAGCAGCCAAGAAATGAGGAATCAGCCCCAGCATTTT. Its translation: CASSQEMRNQPQHF.

This sequence joins TRBV5-6 and TRBJ2-7, with 7 positions matching TRBD1. The J segment lost 0 bases and the V segment lost 1 base, leaving 4 bases of the junction unmatched. The CDR3 has 15 residues. Germline values: CDR1 SGHDT, CDR2 YYEEEE. This CDR3 reads CASSLLQGVSYEQYF. CDR3 bases: TGTGCCAGCAGCTTGCTTCAGGGGGTCTCCTACGAGCAGTACTTC.

This clone occurred once. The chain links TRBV27 to TRBJ2-7; 12 positions agree with TRBD1. Germline CDR1 is MNHEY and CDR2 is SMNVEV (reference sequence). V lost 6 bases to trimming and J lost 6 bases; unmatched junction nucleotides: 12. The CDR3 has 16 residues. The CDR3: CASRTGTGTGGLEQYF. The CDR3, as DNA: TGTGCCAGCAGGACGGGAACCGGGACAGGGGGCCTCGAGCAGTACTTC.

J is TRBJ2-5 and V is TRBV11-2, with 10 bases matching TRBD2. The germline gives CDR1 SGHAT, CDR2 FQNNGV. The junction had 1 base not matched to a gene; V was cut back by 5 bases and J by 1 base. This CDR3 is 14 amino acids long. This chain's CDR3 is CASSRLAGQETQYF. In DNA, the CDR3 is TGTGCCAGCAGCCGACTAGCGGGCCAAGAGACCCAGTACTTC.

The gene calls are TRBV5-6 and TRBJ2-1; TRBD1 matches at 9 bases. Germline CDR1 reads SGHDT; CDR2 reads YYEEEE. Unmatched junction bases numbered 4, after V lost 4 bases and J lost 8 bases. The length of the CDR3 is 13 residues. The CDR3 sequence is CASSPDRGDEQFF. The DNA for the CDR3 is TGTGCCAGCAGCCCCGACAGGGGGGATGAGCAGTTCTTC.

This sequence joins TRBV24-1 and TRBJ1-5; TRBD1 aligns across 12 bases. In germline, CDR1 is KGHDR, CDR2 SFDVKD. The CDR3 contains 17 residues. Losses at the gene ends were 2 bases for V and 5 bases for J; bases not matched to a gene: 6. The CDR3 is CATSDSRGTGGHQPQHF. CDR3 in DNA: TGTGCCACCAGTGATTCGCGGGGGACAGGGGGCCATCAGCCCCAGCATTTT.

The V call is TRBV5-8, the J call TRBJ1-5; D remains unclear. The germline V gene encodes CDR1 SGHTS and CDR2 YDEGEE. V was clipped by 2 bases and J by 0 bases, with 9 bases between them. The CDR3 runs 15 residues. This CDR3 reads CASSFTDTSNQPQHF. Here the CDR3 DNA reads TGTGCCAGCAGCTTCACAGATACTAGCAATCAGCCCCAGCATTTT.

V gene TRBV5-8 combines with J gene TRBJ1-6; possibly TRBD1 for D (6 bases). CDR3 length: 14 residues. The germline CDR1 and CDR2 sequences are SGHTS and YDEGEE. Trimming cost V 1 base and J 6 bases, with 8 bases left between them. The CDR3 sequence is CASSLKGVNSPLHF. CDR3 coding DNA: TGTGCCAGCAGCTTGAAGGGGGTTAATTCACCCCTCCACTTT.

The V call is TRBV4-1, the J call TRBJ2-7; D remains ambiguous. The CDR3 totals 15 residues. Germline lookup yields CDR1 MGHRA and CDR2 YSYEKL. V was clipped by 1 base and J by 0 bases, with 10 bases between them. In nucleotides, the CDR3 is TGCGCCAGCAGCCAAGTTGAGACAAGCTCCTACGAGCAGTACTTC. This translates into CASSQVETSSYEQYF.

The V gene is TRBV4-1, the J gene TRBJ1-1; 8 nucleotides line up with TRBD1. Germline trimming cut 6 bases from V and 4 bases from J; bases unmatched to any gene: 13. This CDR3 spans 16 amino acids. Per the germline V gene, CDR1 is MGHRA and CDR2 is YSYEKL. CDR3 DNA sequence: TGCGCCAGCAGGCGAGTGGCAGGGGGCGATCCCACTGAAGCTTTCTTT. It is translated as CASRRVAGGDPTEAFF.

The J gene is TRBJ2-5, the V gene TRBV7-8, with D possibly being TRBD1 (6 bases). The V end was cut by 1 base, the J end by 5 bases, with 8 bases between. This CDR3 region has 13 residues. The germline CDR1 and CDR2 sequences are SGHVS and FQNEAQ. The CDR3 nucleotides are TGTGCCAGCAGCTTAGGAGACAGGGAGACCCAGTACTTC. Protein: CASSLGDRETQYF.

The chain uses TRBV5-6 and TRBJ1-2; 8 nucleotides agree with TRBD1. This CDR3 contains 15 residues. From germline, CDR1 is SGHDT and CDR2 YYEEEE. Unmatched junction bases numbered 8, after V lost 2 bases and J lost 5 bases. CDR3 loop: CASSLRTGFNYGYTF. CDR3 in DNA: TGTGCCAGCAGCTTAAGGACAGGGTTCAATTATGGCTACACCTTC.

This clone has only one observation. The CDR3 DNA sequence: TGTGCCAGCAGCCGTTGGACTAGCATTAGCACAGATACGCAGTATTTT. Its protein is CASSRWTSISTDTQYF. The chain links TRBV11-2 to TRBJ2-3, with TRBD2 matching over 8 bases. Germline values: CDR1 SGHAT, CDR2 FQNNGV. The V gene end was trimmed by 5 bases and the J gene end by 0 bases; junction bases not matched to a gene: 7. There are 16 residues in the CDR3.

The J gene is TRBJ2-5, the V gene TRBV3-1 (or the pseudogene TRBV3-2), with 9 nucleotides matching TRBD2. From germline, CDR1 is LGHDT and CDR2 YNNKEL (reference sequence). After removal of 5 bases from V and 5 bases from J, the junction contained 6 bases not matched to a gene. The CDR3 covers 14 residues. CDR3 in amino acids: CASSARLAAETQYF. The CDR3 DNA reads as TGTGCCAGCAGCGCCCGACTAGCGGCGGAGACCCAGTACTTC.

This sequence joins TRBV19 and TRBJ2-3, with D perhaps TRBD1 (6 bases). CDR3 length equals 14 residues. CDR1 is LNHDA and CDR2 is SQIVND in the germline V gene (reference sequence). Trimming cost V 1 base and J 4 bases, with 9 bases left between them. DNA of the CDR3: TGTGCCAGTAGTATAGTTAGGGGGTCAGATACGCAGTATTTT. It translates to CASSIVRGSDTQYF.

The count of this clone is one. This sequence joins TRBV5-5 and TRBJ2-5, with TRBD2 matching 10 bases. There are 17 residues in the CDR3. J lost 1 base, V lost 0 bases, and 6 bases had no gene match. CDR1 is SGHKS and CDR2 is YYEKEE in the germline V gene (reference sequence). The CDR3 DNA is TGTGCCAGCAGCTTGGCCAGCGGGGGGGCCCCCCAAGAGACCCAGTACTTC. Encoded protein: CASSLASGGAPQETQYF. Variable domain in full (rest from reference TRBV5-5 and TRBJ2-5): DAGVTQSPTHLIKTRGQQVTLRCSPISGHKSVSWYQQVLGQGPQFIFQYYEKEERGRGNFPDRFSARQFPNYSSELNVNALLLGDSALYLCASSLASGGAPQETQYFGPGTRLLVL.

V usage is TRBV5-1 and J usage is TRBJ2-3; TRBD2 matches at 13 bases. V gave up 0 bases and J gave up 7 bases; unmatched junction bases: 5. The CDR3 covers 16 residues. CDR1 and CDR2 (germline): SGHRS, YFSETQ. Written as DNA, the CDR3 is TGCGCCAGCAGCTTGGTTACTAGCGGGGGGGGAAATACGCAGTATTTT. It codes for CASSLVTSGGGNTQYF.

The genes are TRBV2 and TRBJ2-5; no clear D gene. The CDR3 has 15 residues. Germline assignment: CDR1 SNHLY and CDR2 FYNNEI. Trimming took 3 bases from V and 0 from J, leaving 11 bases between them. The CDR3 here is CASSDSRTDQETQYF. As DNA, the CDR3 is TGTGCCAGCAGTGACTCGCGAACTGACCAAGAGACCCAGTACTTC. Using reference TRBV2 and TRBJ2-5 for the parts outside the CDR3, the full variable domain is EPEVTQTPSHQVTQMGQEVILRCVPISNHLYFYWYRQILGQKVEFLVSFYNNEISEKSEIFDDQFSVERPDGSNFTLKIRSTKLEDSAMYFCASSDSRTDQETQYFGPGTRLLVL.

The chain uses TRBV3-1 (or the pseudogene TRBV3-2) and TRBJ2-3, with 12 bases aligning to TRBD2. CDR3 length equals 16 residues. Germline assignment: CDR1 LGHDT and CDR2 YNNKEL (reference sequence). Trimming at V came to 7 bases and at J to 2 bases, leaving 7 bases not matched to a gene. The CDR3 DNA sequence: TGTGCCAGCAAGACGACTAGCGGGGGTTTCACAGATACGCAGTATTTT. It translates to CASKTTSGGFTDTQYF.

The V call is TRBV14, the J call TRBJ2-7; 8 nucleotides agree with TRBD2. The CDR3 is 13 residues long. Per the germline V gene, CDR1 is SGHDN and CDR2 is FVKESK. V dropped 9 bases and J dropped 7; count of bases not matched to a gene: 11. CDR3 sequence: CARRAGERGEQYF. The CDR3 nucleotides read TGTGCCAGAAGAGCGGGGGAAAGAGGGGAGCAGTACTTC.

The CDR3 here is CASSQRDRVGYTF. Here the CDR3 DNA reads TGTGCCAGCAGCCAAAGAGACAGGGTAGGCTACACCTTC. The chain recombines TRBV3-1 (or the pseudogene TRBV3-2) with TRBJ1-2; TRBD1 aligns across 7 bases. J lost 8 bases, V lost 2 bases, and 5 bases had no gene match. CDR1 LGHDT and CDR2 YNNKEL come from the germline V gene (reference sequence). The CDR3 loop spans 13 amino acids.

The genes are TRBV30 and TRBJ1-1; 9 bases fit TRBD1. The germline V gene has CDR1 GTSNPN and CDR2 SVGIG (reference sequence). The CDR3 is made up of 12 amino acids. Losses at the gene ends were 3 bases for V and 11 bases for J; bases not matched to a gene: 7. The CDR3 nucleotides read TGTGCCTGGAGCGCAACCGGGACAGGGGCTTTCTTT. Encoded protein: CAWSATGTGAFF.

V and J are TRBV20-1 and TRBJ1-2; no clear D gene. From germline, CDR1 is DFQATT and CDR2 SNEGSKA (reference sequence). Trimming pared 3 bases from V and 14 bases from J, leaving 10 bases between. The CDR3 sequence is 9 residues long. The CDR3 DNA reads as TGCAGTGCTAGTCCAAGCTTTACCTTC. As protein: CSASPSFTF.

V and J are TRBV20-1 and TRBJ1-6; D gene uncertain. Trimming took off 3 bases at V and 6 bases at J, with 12 bases between the two ends. Germline CDR1 reads DFQATT; CDR2 reads SNEGSKA (reference sequence). This CDR3 spans 14 amino acids. For the CDR3, the DNA is TGCAGTGCTAGTGCCGGGGTCATTAATTCACCCCTCCACTTT. Encoded protein: CSASAGVINSPLHF.

This chain joins TRBV13 and TRBJ1-2; D gene ambiguous. This CDR3 is 15 amino acids long. Trimming shortened V by 1 base and J by 5 bases, and 14 bases separated the two germline ends. From germline, CDR1 is PRHDT and CDR2 FYEKMQ (reference sequence). The CDR3 bases are TGTGCCAGCAGCTTAGAGCCGGGAGGAGATTATGGCTACACCTTC. Translating it yields CASSLEPGGDYGYTF.

This rearrangement joins TRBV2 to TRBJ2-5; TRBD1 matches at 10 bases. The CDR3 totals 14 residues. CDR1 and CDR2 from the germline V gene are SNHLY and FYNNEI. Unmatched junction bases numbered 6, after V lost 8 bases and J lost 3 bases. CDR3 in amino acids: CASLRDRGKETQYF. In DNA form, the CDR3 reads TGTGCCAGCCTCCGGGACAGGGGAAAAGAGACCCAGTACTTC.

The chain recombines TRBV5-1 with TRBJ2-3, with a tentative D call TRBD2 (5 bases). Germline values: CDR1 SGHRS, CDR2 YFSETQ. CDR3 length: 14 residues. Trimming removed 4 bases from V and 1 base from J, with 10 bases in between. The CDR3 region is CASSASGRTDTQYF. DNA of the CDR3: TGCGCCAGCAGCGCAAGCGGTCGCACAGATACGCAGTATTTT.

The rearrangement links TRBV29-1 to TRBJ1-1, with D unclear. Trimming took off 1 base at V and 0 bases at J, with 12 bases between the two ends. This CDR3 has 15 residues. Germline V gene lookup returns CDR1 SQVTM and CDR2 ANQGSEA. CDR3 region: CSVEGGRNMNTEAFF. The CDR3 nucleotides read TGCAGCGTTGAAGGCGGCAGAAACATGAACACTGAAGCTTTCTTT. The variable domain in full, completed from reference TRBV29-1 and TRBJ1-1, reads SAVISQKPSRDICQRGTSLTIQCQVDSQVTMMFWYRQQPGQSLTLIATANQGSEATYESGFVIDKFPISRPNLTFSTLTVSNMSPEDSSIYLCSVEGGRNMNTEAFFGQGTRLTVV.

This chain links TRBV18 with TRBJ2-5, with TRBD2 matching over 7 bases. The CDR3 runs 13 residues. CDR1 KGHSH and CDR2 LQKENI come from the germline V gene. Trimming at V came to 6 bases and at J to 1 base, leaving 2 bases not matched to a gene. Written as DNA, the CDR3 is TGTGCCAGCTCGGGAGGGATCCAAGAGACCCAGTACTTC. This encodes CASSGGIQETQYF.

The rearrangement links TRBV6-1 to TRBJ1-2; 7 bases are shared with TRBD1. Per germline, CDR1 MNHNS and CDR2 SASEGT. V shed 1 base and J 4 bases; nucleotides not matched to a gene: 6. The CDR3 runs 15 residues. Written as DNA, the CDR3 is TGTGCCAGCAGTGAAGGACAGGGTAGGGGCTATGGCTACACCTTC. Translated, it gives CASSEGQGRGYGYTF.